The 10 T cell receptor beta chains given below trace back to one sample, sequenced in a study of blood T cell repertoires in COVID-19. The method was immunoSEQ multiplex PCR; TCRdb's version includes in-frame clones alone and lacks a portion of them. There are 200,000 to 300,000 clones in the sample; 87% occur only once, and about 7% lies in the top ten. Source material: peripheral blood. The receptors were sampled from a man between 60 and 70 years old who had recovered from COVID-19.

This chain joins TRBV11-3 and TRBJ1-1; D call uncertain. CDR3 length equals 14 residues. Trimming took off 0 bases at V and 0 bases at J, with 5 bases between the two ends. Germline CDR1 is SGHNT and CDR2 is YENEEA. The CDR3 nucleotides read TGTGCCAGCAGCTTAGACAGGATGAACACTGAAGCTTTCTTT. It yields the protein CASSLDRMNTEAFF.

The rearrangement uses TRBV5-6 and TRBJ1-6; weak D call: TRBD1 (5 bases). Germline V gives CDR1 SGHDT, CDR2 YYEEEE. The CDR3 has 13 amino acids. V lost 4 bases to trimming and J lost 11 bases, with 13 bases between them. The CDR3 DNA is TGTGCCAGCAGCCGGAGGGACGCGGCACCCCTCCACTTT. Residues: CASSRRDAAPLHF.

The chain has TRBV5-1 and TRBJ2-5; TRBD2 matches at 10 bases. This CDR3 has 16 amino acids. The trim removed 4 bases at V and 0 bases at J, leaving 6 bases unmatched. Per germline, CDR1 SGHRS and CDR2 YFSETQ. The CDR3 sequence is CASSPRLAGNQETQYF. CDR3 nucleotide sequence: TGCGCCAGCAGCCCGCGACTAGCGGGTAACCAAGAGACCCAGTACTTC.

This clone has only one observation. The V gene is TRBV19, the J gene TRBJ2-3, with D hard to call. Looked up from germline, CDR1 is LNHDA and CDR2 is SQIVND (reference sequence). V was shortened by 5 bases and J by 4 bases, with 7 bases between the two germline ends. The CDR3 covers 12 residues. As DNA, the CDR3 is TGTGCCAGTAGTCCGGGTGCAGATACGCAGTATTTT. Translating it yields CASSPGADTQYF.

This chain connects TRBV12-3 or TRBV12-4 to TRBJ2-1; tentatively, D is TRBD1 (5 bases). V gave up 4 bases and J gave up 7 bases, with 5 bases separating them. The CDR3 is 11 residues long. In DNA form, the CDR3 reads TGTGCCAGCAGTTCAGGGAATGAGCAGTTCTTC. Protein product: CASSSGNEQFF.

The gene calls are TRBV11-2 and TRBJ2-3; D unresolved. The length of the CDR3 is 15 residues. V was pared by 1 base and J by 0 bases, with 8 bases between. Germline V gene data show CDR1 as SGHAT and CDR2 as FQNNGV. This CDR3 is CASSLVVTSTDTQYF. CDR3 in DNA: TGTGCCAGCAGCTTAGTGGTTACAAGCACAGATACGCAGTATTTT.

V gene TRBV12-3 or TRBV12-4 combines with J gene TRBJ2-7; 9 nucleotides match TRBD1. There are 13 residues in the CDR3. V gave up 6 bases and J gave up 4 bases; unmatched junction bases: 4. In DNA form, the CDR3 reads TGTGCCAGCAGGCCCGGGACAGGGTACGAGCAGTACTTC. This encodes CASRPGTGYEQYF.

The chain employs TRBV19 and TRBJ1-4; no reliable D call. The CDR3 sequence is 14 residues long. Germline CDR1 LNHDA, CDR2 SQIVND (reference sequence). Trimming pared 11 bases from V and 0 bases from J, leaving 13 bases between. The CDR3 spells CACNKQATNEKLFF. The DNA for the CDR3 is TGTGCCTGCAATAAACAAGCAACTAATGAAAAACTGTTTTTT.

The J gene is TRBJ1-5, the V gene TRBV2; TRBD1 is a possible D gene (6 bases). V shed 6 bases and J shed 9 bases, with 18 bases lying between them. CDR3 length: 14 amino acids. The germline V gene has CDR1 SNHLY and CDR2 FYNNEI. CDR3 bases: TGTGCCAGCAGGAAGGACAGTGGACACGGGCCCCAGCATTTT. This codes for CASRKDSGHGPQHF. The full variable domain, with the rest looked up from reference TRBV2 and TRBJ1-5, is EPEVTQTPSHQVTQMGQEVILRCVPISNHLYFYWYRQILGQKVEFLVSFYNNEISEKSEIFDDQFSVERPDGSNFTLKIRSTKLEDSAMYFCASRKDSGHGPQHFGDGTRLSIL.

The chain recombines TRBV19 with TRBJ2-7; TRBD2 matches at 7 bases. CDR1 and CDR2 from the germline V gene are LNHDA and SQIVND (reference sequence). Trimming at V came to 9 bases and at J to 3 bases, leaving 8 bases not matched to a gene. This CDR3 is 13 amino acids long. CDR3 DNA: TGTGCCAGCCTAGACGGGGGGAACTACGAGCAGTACTTC. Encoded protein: CASLDGGNYEQYF.